These 22 T cell receptor beta chains were all obtained from the same sample, sequenced in a study of metastatic and nonmetastatic thyroid tumors. Thyroid surgery was preceded by no treatment in any patient. TCRdb reanalyzed the PCR reads with MiXCR. The sample lists 23,000 or so clones, 20% to 30% occurring once. Sequencing was carried out using tumor tissue. The receptor source for this set is a male donor with papillary thyroid cancer or a benign thyroid nodule (not recorded which). Some clones in this sample may be carry-over from other donors' samples.

This clone showed up just once. The chain joins TRBV13 to TRBJ2-1; D remains unclear. V lost 3 bases and J lost 7, with 13 bases in between. The CDR3 loop spans 14 amino acids. Germline V gene sequence: CDR1 PRHDT, CDR2 FYEKMQ (reference sequence). The CDR3 DNA reads TGTGCCAGCAGCTTTCGGCGATTCAGGAATGAGCAGTTCTTC. Protein sequence: CASSFRRFRNEQFF.

The chain employs TRBV27 and TRBJ2-3; D ambiguous. V was trimmed by 5 bases and J by 2 bases, leaving 5 bases between them. This CDR3 spans 12 amino acids. The germline gives CDR1 MNHEY, CDR2 SMNVEV (reference sequence). Here the CDR3 reads CASSHHTDTQYF. The CDR3 coding sequence is TGTGCCAGCAGTCACCACACAGATACGCAGTATTTT.

V is TRBV24-1 and J is TRBJ2-3; no clear D. The CDR3 contains 14 residues. Germline V gives CDR1 KGHDR, CDR2 SFDVKD. Between the trimmed V and J ends, which lost 3 bases and 0 bases, there was a span of 6 bases. CDR3 in DNA: TGTGCCACCAGTGATACGACTAGCACAGATACGCAGTATTTT. Amino acid sequence: CATSDTTSTDTQYF.

This clone occurred many times. The V and J genes are TRBV20-1 and TRBJ1-2; no definite D call. Trimming took 1 base from V and 4 from J, leaving 10 bases between them. Per the germline V gene, CDR1 is DFQATT and CDR2 is SNEGSKA (reference sequence). The CDR3 loop spans 13 amino acids. The CDR3 coding sequence is TGCAGTGCTAGAGTCCCGTTCTCCTATGGCTACACCTTC. Translation: CSARVPFSYGYTF.

This clone is medium-sized (0.01 to 0.1%). Different DNA sequences within this sample yield the same CDR3. The rearrangement uses TRBV20-1 and TRBJ2-1; 8 nucleotides agree with TRBD2. CDR3 size: 15 residues. After removal of 0 bases from V and 5 bases from J, the junction contained 6 bases not matched to a gene. The germline gives CDR1 DFQATT, CDR2 SNEGSKA (reference sequence). In DNA form, the CDR3 reads TGCAGTGCTAGAGATCCCAGCGGGAGAAACAATGAGCAGTTCTTC. This encodes CSARDPSGRNNEQFF.

This clone was counted between two and nine times. A much larger clonotype is one base distant, so this may be a read error. The V gene is TRBV29-1, the J gene TRBJ2-7; D call uncertain. Per the germline V gene, CDR1 is SQVTM and CDR2 is ANQGSEA. The V gene lost 4 bases and the J gene lost 0 bases, with 13 bases spanning the gap. The CDR3 is 14 amino acids. CDR3 sequence: CSVGGSRSSYEQYF. The DNA for the CDR3 is TGCAGCGTTGGTGGTAGCCGGAGCTCCTACGAGCAGTACTTC.

This clone was observed many times. The chain joins TRBV27 to TRBJ1-4, with D uncertain. Germline CDR1 is MNHEY and CDR2 is SMNVEV (reference sequence). This CDR3 comprises 14 residues. V lost 2 bases, J lost 10 bases, and 14 bases lay in between. DNA for the CDR3: TGTGCCAGCAGTTTAAAGGCGGTACCTGGAAAACTGTTTTTT. Its protein product is CASSLKAVPGKLFF. Full variable domain (outside the CDR3, taken from reference TRBV27 and TRBJ1-4): EAQVTQNPRYLITVTGKKLTVTCSQNMNHEYMSWYRQDPGLGLRQIYYSMNVEVTDKGDVPEGYKVSRKEKRNFPLILESPSPNQTSLYFCASSLKAVPGKLFFGSGTQLSVL.

With regard to this clone: This may be a read error: a much more frequent sequence differs by one nucleotide. The rearrangement uses TRBV9 and TRBJ1-6; no firm D call. The germline CDR1 and CDR2 sequences are SGDLS and YYNGEE. The CDR3 sequence is 15 residues long. CDR3 nucleotides: TGTGCCAGCAGCAGGGCAGTCTCCTATAATTCACCCCCCCACTTT. It encodes CASSRAVSYNSPPHF.

The CDR3, as DNA: TGCAGTGCTAGAGCCCTCGACAGGGGAGTTGGAACCGGGGAGCTGTTTTTT. This encodes CSARALDRGVGTGELFF. The chain employs TRBV20-1 and TRBJ2-2; TRBD1 matches 8 bases. The CDR3 has 17 amino acids. Germline V gene data show CDR1 as DFQATT and CDR2 as SNEGSKA (reference sequence). After removal of 1 base from V and 5 bases from J, the junction contained 12 bases not matched to a gene.

This clone came up many times. The V call is TRBV6-2 or TRBV6-3, the J call TRBJ1-1; a possible D gene is TRBD1 (6 bases). Germline CDR1 reads MNHEY; CDR2 reads SVGEGT. The CDR3 totals 14 residues. Deletions cut 0 bases from V and 3 bases from J, with 8 bases between. In nucleotides, the CDR3 is TGTGCCAGCAGTTACTCGGAGGGGGACACTGAAGCTTTCTTT. Protein product: CASSYSEGDTEAFF.

This clone was seen many times. The sample holds other DNA sequences that translate to the same CDR3. The chain employs TRBV4-1 and TRBJ2-1, with 7 bases aligning to TRBD2. Trimming cost V 3 bases and J 12 bases; bases outside gene matches: 17. Per germline, CDR1 MGHRA and CDR2 YSYEKL. The CDR3 spans 16 residues. The CDR3 reads CASSQLGGVDGTVQFF. The DNA of the CDR3 is TGCGCCAGCAGCCAGTTGGGGGGGGTTGACGGGACGGTGCAGTTCTTC.

As concerns this clone: A much larger clone differs by one base, so this may be a read error. The chain is built from TRBV5-4 and TRBJ2-7; 9 bases line up with TRBD1. The CDR3 has 13 amino acids. Germline CDR1 SGHNT, CDR2 YYREEE (reference sequence). Here the CDR3 reads CAISLGQGRKQYF. CDR3 coding DNA: TGTGCCATCAGCTTGGGACAGGGTAGAAAGCAGTACTTC.

A few counts support this clone. This may be a read error, as it is one base from a much larger clone. V gene TRBV20-1 combines with J gene TRBJ2-7; D possibly corresponds to TRBD2 (5 bases). Germline V gene lookup returns CDR1 DFQATT and CDR2 SNEGSKA (reference sequence). There are 13 residues in the CDR3. V lost 4 bases, J lost 2 bases, and 12 bases lay in between. The CDR3 protein is CSAMLASAYEQYF. Written as DNA, the CDR3 is TGCAGTGCTATGCTAGCTTCAGCCTACGAGCAGTACTTC.

This clone came up many times. The chain combines TRBV20-1 with TRBJ1-2, with D perhaps TRBD1 (6 bases). Trimming cost V 5 bases and J 7 bases, with 20 bases left between them. CDR1 is DFQATT and CDR2 is SNEGSKA in the germline V gene (reference sequence). The CDR3 spans 14 residues. This CDR3 is CSAPMVGAVGGYTF. For the CDR3, the DNA is TGCAGTGCTCCTATGGTGGGGGCCGTCGGTGGCTACACCTTC.

This clone was observed at least ten times. The chain uses TRBV6-1 and TRBJ1-2, with a possible D match to TRBD1 (6 bases). The germline V gene encodes CDR1 MNHNS and CDR2 SASEGT. V was cut by 6 bases and J by 4 bases, with 18 bases left in between. This CDR3 is 15 amino acids long. The CDR3 reads CASSLNGQGSYGYTF. The CDR3 nucleotides read TGTGCCAGCAGCCTCAACGGTCAGGGGTCCTATGGCTACACCTTC.

About this clone itself: An end of the junction does not agree with germline; a read error may underlie this. The rearrangement uses TRBV5-1 and TRBJ1-5; D is perhaps TRBD1 (5 bases). The CDR3 consists of 16 residues. Germline lookup yields CDR1 SGHRS and CDR2 YFSETQ. The CDR3 DNA follows: TGCGACAGCACCCCTACGCCCGGACACAACAATCAGCCCCAGCATTTT. Protein sequence: CDSTPTPGHNNQPQHF.

V is TRBV20-1 and J is TRBJ2-5, with a possible D match to TRBD1 (6 bases). The V gene's germline CDR1 is DFQATT and CDR2 SNEGSKA (reference sequence). V was trimmed by 0 bases and J by 7 bases, leaving 18 bases between them. The CDR3 has 15 amino acids. The CDR3 nucleotides read TGCAGTGCTAGAGATGCGGCAGGGTCCAGGGGGACCCAGTACTTC. Translation gives CSARDAAGSRGTQYF.

The gene calls are TRBV7-3 and TRBJ2-2; no definite D call. V lost 5 bases and J 2 bases, leaving 3 bases between the germline ends. The CDR3 spans 12 residues. The germline gives CDR1 SGHTA, CDR2 FQGTGA. The CDR3 DNA reads as TGTGCCAGCAGCACCAACACCGGGGAGCTGTTTTTT. This gives the protein CASSTNTGELFF.

Ten or more counts support this clone. The gene calls are TRBV10-2 and TRBJ1-2; 10 bases fit TRBD1. Germline loops: CDR1 WSHSY, CDR2 SAAADI. The CDR3 consists of 13 residues. V lost 4 bases, J lost 8 bases, and 4 bases stayed unmatched. CDR3 sequence reads: CASSGQGAWGYTF. CDR3 DNA sequence: TGCGCCAGCAGTGGACAGGGGGCTTGGGGCTACACCTTC.

This clone was picked up one time. The chain has TRBV20-1 and TRBJ2-5; the match to TRBD2 covers 10 bases. The CDR3 covers 14 residues. The V and J ends lost 5 bases and 5 bases, in that order; junction bases with no gene match: 8. Germline CDR1 reads DFQATT; CDR2 reads SNEGSKA (reference sequence). The CDR3 sequence: CSAPPLAGAETQYF. The DNA for the CDR3 is TGCAGTGCTCCGCCTCTAGCGGGAGCGGAGACCCAGTACTTC.

Many counts were recorded for this clone. The J gene is TRBJ2-6, the V gene TRBV2; D is tentatively TRBD1 or TRBD2 (5 bases each). V was pared by 1 base and J by 0 bases, with 7 bases between. Germline V gene sequence: CDR1 SNHLY, CDR2 FYNNEI. CDR3 length equals 16 residues. In DNA form, the CDR3 reads TGTGCCAGCAGTGAAGGGGGGAGCTCTGGGGCCAACGTCCTGACTTTC. The encoded protein is CASSEGGSSGANVLTF.

V usage is TRBV5-6 and J usage is TRBJ1-2; 9 nucleotides match TRBD1. The CDR3 sequence is 16 residues long. Germline CDR1 and CDR2: SGHDT and YYEEEE. V lost 4 bases, J lost 7 bases, and 14 bases stayed unmatched. CDR3 coding DNA: TGTGCCAGCAGCGCCGAACGCCGGACAGGGGTGCCTGGCTACACCTTC. This codes for CASSAERRTGVPGYTF.